Listed here is a single TCR beta chain. Its antigen is unknown. The input lacks base qualities; no much larger clone sits a single base away. This record belongs to a study of beta chain features in type 1 diabetes (dated by TCRdb to 2016 to 2018). Study-level background: Mean age, gender distribution, total cell number and subset yield did not differ between patients and healthy donors. Across all samples, some 99 million sorted cells were examined, and cell number per subset correlated strongly with RNA yield. In the study, TCRB repertoires of sorted circulating CD4+ T cell subsets from recently diagnosed type 1 diabetes patients were compared with those of matched healthy donors. Regulatory and stem cell-like memory subsets were obtained from only 8 patients and about eight healthy donors, while naive and central memory subsets were obtained from all 30 or so donors.

The investigation overall reported the following: At VDJ recombination sites, type 1 diabetes patients had fewer insertions and more deleted nucleotides, which implies abnormalities in thymic rearrangement. Because cDNA was sequenced instead of genomic DNA, highly expressing activated cells could be over-represented, though the groups showed no difference in activation or CD3 levels. Because small numbers of individuals were included in the HLA sub-analyses, any influence of HLA type on TCRB rearrangement was left unresolved. Naive, central memory and regulatory TCRB repertoires appeared to be more alike among patients than among healthy donors. In all four CD4+ subsets, TCRB CDR3 length was moderately but significantly shorter in type 1 diabetes patients. PCR may preferentially amplify shorter templates, but because patient and control samples were amplified and corrected together, any resulting skew would affect both groups equally.

The junction shows trimming of 3 bases on V and 2 bases on J, and the gene matches do not reach 5 bases of it. CDR1 and CDR2, per the germline V gene, are MDHEN and SYDVKM. The CDR3 covers 16 residues, taking in both the cysteine and the phenylalanine. Of all the DNA, just the CDR3 is kept, 48 bases in frame from base 1. From each donor, a single peripheral blood sample of about 120 mL on average was drawn into heparinised tubes. Naive, central memory, regulatory and stem cell-like memory CD4+ T cells were sorted on a BD FACSAria II using a panel including CD45RO, CCR7, CD25, CD127, CD95 and CD27. Purity was above 98% for every sorted population. Right away, PBMCs were isolated by Lymphoprep density gradient centrifugation and were stained directly, with no culture step. Samples were stained and sorted in pairs, with one healthy donor and one patient per experiment, so that batch effects were minimized.

The entire isolated RNA was reverse transcribed using the High Capacity cDNA Reverse Transcription Kit, and thus expressed TCRB transcripts were sequenced. Deep immunoSEQ sequencing was performed on naive, central memory and regulatory T cell samples, with an average of roughly 4 million total reads per sample. After sorted cells were lysed in RLT buffer, RNA was extracted with DNase-treated RNeasy Micro or Mini kits, with the choice depending on cell number. Each cell subset was processed separately to prevent cross-contamination, with patient and healthy donor samples processed together. Using the immunoSEQ multiplex PCR, TCRB sequences were amplified from cDNA into 87-bp fragments spanning the CDR3 region. Amplicons were sequenced on the Illumina HiSeq platform. Regarding the original processing steps: PCR bias was computationally corrected using synthetic template baselines, reads within Hamming distance 2 were collapsed, and singletons that could not be merged were discarded. Reads were aligned against IMGT to assign V, D and J genes, CDR3 length and insertions or deletions at six rearrangement sites. Within each subset, clonotype counts were normalized to sorted cell number, after which true diversity and Gini coefficients were computed with the tcR R package. The overlap coefficient, calculated on TCRB nucleotide sequences, was used to measure repertoire sharing. Out-of-frame TCRB sequences from naive cells were analyzed as a proxy for the pre-selection repertoire. This immuneACCESS table, as held by TCRdb, lists in-frame sequences with V and J called but not all clones. Of the missing ones, under half trace to an unresolved V gene in checked studies; the others have no known cause. Clonal size and the V and J genes are those of that table, whereas D and trimming came from the DNA. This sample gives 350,000 to 400,000 clones in total; roughly 13% of them show up just once. About 0.01% of the sample is taken by the ten largest.

The clonotype comes from a young woman with type 1 diabetes. The source material was naive CD4+ T cells from blood. In the paper's terms, the cell subset or site label means: true naive CD4+ T cells. The chain is made from TRBV28 and TRBJ2-1; the junction holds 9 bases that match TRBD1. This receptor carries the CDR3 CASSLPGTGTYNEQFF. The DNA sequence is TGTGCCAGCAGTTTGCCCGGGACAGGGACCTACAATGAGCAGTTCTTC.